The next 28 T cell receptor beta chains were all read from a single sample in a study of cytomegalovirus exposure and HLA in healthy donors. Vbeta (60) and Jbeta (13) primers were used in the PCR. The assay was immunoSEQ multiplex PCR, and TCRdb's table has in-frame clones only and misses some. In the table there are tens of thousands of clones, more than 50% of which are singletons. Sequenced: PBMCs. These receptors originate from a woman aged 40 to 49 in good health and CMV-seropositive.

This clone has only a few counts. This sequence joins TRBV18 and TRBJ2-7; 7 bases align to TRBD1. CDR3 length: 18 amino acids. Germline trimming cut 1 base from V and 4 bases from J; bases unmatched to any gene: 16. Germline V lookup: CDR1 KGHSH, CDR2 LQKENI. The CDR3 sequence is CASSPRNTGTESRYEQYF. The CDR3 DNA sequence: TGTGCCAGCTCACCACGAAACACAGGGACAGAAAGTAGGTACGAGCAGTACTTC.

The chain couples TRBV9 to TRBJ1-1, with a possible D match to TRBD1 (6 bases). CDR3 length equals 17 residues. The germline gives CDR1 SGDLS, CDR2 YYNGEE. Trimming removed 0 bases at V and 0 bases at J, with 15 bases between. The CDR3 is CASSVGGGYKMNTEAFF. The DNA for the CDR3 is TGTGCCAGCAGCGTAGGGGGGGGCTACAAGATGAACACTGAAGCTTTCTTT.

The chain links TRBV7-8 to TRBJ2-5; TRBD2 agrees at 10 bases. In germline, CDR1 is SGHVS, CDR2 FQNEAQ. CDR3 size: 16 residues. With V trimmed by 5 bases and J by 5 bases, 11 bases remained unmatched. The CDR3 loop is CASSIGLAVDAETQYF. The DNA of the CDR3 is TGTGCCAGCAGCATCGGACTAGCGGTGGACGCGGAGACCCAGTACTTC.

The V gene is TRBV7-9, the J gene TRBJ2-7; the match to TRBD1 covers 7 bases. Per germline, CDR1 SEHNR and CDR2 FQNEAQ (reference sequence). The CDR3 extends over 15 amino acids. The junction had 8 bases not matched to a gene; V was cut back by 2 bases and J by 4 bases. The CDR3 spells CASSLRQGQEYEQYF. DNA for the CDR3: TGTGCCAGCAGCTTAAGACAGGGCCAGGAGTACGAGCAGTACTTC.

The chain links TRBV28 to TRBJ1-5; 7 nucleotides align to TRBD1. This CDR3 comprises 17 residues. The germline gives CDR1 MDHEN, CDR2 SYDVKM. Germline trimming cut 6 bases from V and 0 bases from J; bases unmatched to any gene: 11. The DNA for the CDR3 is TGTGCCAGCAGGGATCGACAGGGCTCCTATAGCAATCAGCCCCAGCATTTT. Its protein product is CASRDRQGSYSNQPQHF.

The chain links TRBV19 to TRBJ1-1; 7 bases line up with TRBD1. CDR3 length: 13 amino acids. Germline loops: CDR1 LNHDA, CDR2 SQIVND (reference sequence). J gave up 2 bases and V 6 bases, and 3 bases lay outside the gene matches. CDR3 amino acids: CASSRTGNTEAFF. The CDR3 nucleotides read TGTGCCAGTAGCAGGACAGGTAACACTGAAGCTTTCTTT.

This chain links TRBV5-1 with TRBJ1-2; TRBD1 matches at 7 bases. The CDR3 runs 14 residues. The ends lost 6 bases at V and 4 bases at J; junction bases unmatched: 9. Germline CDR1 is SGHRS and CDR2 is YFSETQ. The CDR3 region has the DNA TGCGCCAGCACCCGGGAGGGGGCATCCTATGGCTACACCTTC. Protein sequence: CASTREGASYGYTF.

The chain combines TRBV13 with TRBJ2-7; TRBD2 might be the D (6 bases). The CDR3 has 14 residues. V shed 2 bases and J shed 4 bases, with 12 bases lying between them. Germline-derived CDR1 and CDR2 are PRHDT and FYEKMQ (reference sequence). Here the CDR3 reads CASSLFREEYEQYF. CDR3 sequence (DNA): TGTGCCAGCAGCTTATTTAGGGAGGAGTACGAGCAGTACTTC.

The CDR3 coding sequence is TGTGCCAGCAGCCGCCAGTCAGCCTACGAGCAGTACTTC. It encodes CASSRQSAYEQYF. The V gene is TRBV7-2, the J gene TRBJ2-7; no firm D call. Germline V CDR1 and CDR2: SGHTA, FQGNSA. V lost 5 bases and J lost 2, with 10 bases in between. CDR3 length: 13 amino acids. Together with reference TRBV7-2 and TRBJ2-7, the CDR3 gives the full variable domain: GAGVSQSPSNKVTEKGKDVELRCDPISGHTALYWYRQSLGQGLEFLIYFQGNSAPDKSGLPSDRFSAERTGGSVSTLTIQRTQQEDSAVYLCASSRQSAYEQYFGPGTRLTVT.

The chain has TRBV11-2 and TRBJ2-2, with TRBD2 as a possible D gene (5 bases). The CDR3 length is 15 residues. Germline assignment: CDR1 SGHAT and CDR2 FQNNGV. V lost 7 bases and J lost 1, with 13 bases in between. For the CDR3, the DNA is TGTGCCAGCAAACCCCTTAGCGAGAACACCGGGGAGCTGTTTTTT. This codes for CASKPLSENTGELFF.

The chain employs TRBV28 and TRBJ2-2; tentatively, D is TRBD2 (6 bases). Between the trimmed V and J ends, which lost 2 bases and 0 bases, there was a span of 13 bases. Looked up from germline, CDR1 is MDHEN and CDR2 is SYDVKM. The CDR3 is 17 residues long. CDR3 region: CASSLTLGTSNTGELFF. As DNA, the CDR3 is TGTGCCAGCAGTTTAACCCTTGGGACTTCGAACACCGGGGAGCTGTTTTTT.

The chain joins TRBV25-1 to TRBJ1-2, with 7 bases aligning to TRBD1. The CDR3 consists of 13 residues. Germline V gene lookup returns CDR1 MGHDK and CDR2 SYGVNS. The J segment lost 7 bases and the V segment lost 3 bases, leaving 5 bases of the junction unmatched. The CDR3 DNA reads as TGTGCCAGCAGTGATAGGGCAGGGGGTGGCTACACCTTC. Its protein is CASSDRAGGGYTF.

This clone showed up just a few times. The V gene is TRBV15, the J gene TRBJ2-7; D not certain. From germline, CDR1 is LNHNV and CDR2 YYDKDF (reference sequence). The V and J ends lost 5 bases and 0 bases respectively, with 8 bases between them. The CDR3 consists of 13 residues. The CDR3 loop is CATSLLPSYEQYF. In DNA form, the CDR3 reads TGTGCCACCAGCCTTCTTCCCTCCTACGAGCAGTACTTC.

A few counts support this clone. This chain uses TRBV7-9 with TRBJ1-4, with 8 positions matching TRBD1. The germline V gene has CDR1 SEHNR and CDR2 FQNEAQ (reference sequence). This CDR3 has 14 amino acids. V gave up 5 bases and J gave up 8 bases; unmatched junction bases: 7. CDR3 nucleotide sequence: TGTGCCAGCAGCATCGGACAGGGCAGGGAAAAACTGTTTTTT. Translating gives CASSIGQGREKLFF.

The V call is TRBV6-5, the J call TRBJ2-1; TRBD1 agrees at 9 bases. Germline CDR1 MNHEY, CDR2 SVGAGI. This CDR3 contains 14 residues. V trimming: 4 bases; J trimming: 10 bases; junction bases outside the gene matches: 8. CDR3 sequence (DNA): TGTGCCAGCAGTTGGGACAGGGTTGGTAGGGAGCAGTTCTTC. Its protein product is CASSWDRVGREQFF.

This clone has just a few counts. The rearrangement uses TRBV5-8 and TRBJ2-7; a possible D gene is TRBD1 (6 bases). The CDR3 spans 15 residues. The V gene lost 3 bases and the J gene lost 3 bases, with 16 bases spanning the gap. Germline CDR1 SGHTS, CDR2 YDEGEE. The CDR3 nucleotides read TGTGCCAGCAGCTCGGACAACCCGACAGGCTACGAGCAGTACTTC. Translated, it gives CASSSDNPTGYEQYF.

The V gene is TRBV4-3, the J gene TRBJ2-7; 13 bases agree with TRBD2. The CDR3 is 18 residues long. Per the germline V gene, CDR1 is LGHNA and CDR2 is YSLEER. The V and J ends lost 1 base and 4 bases, in that order; junction bases with no gene match: 10. CDR3 in amino acids: CASSQVIGTSGTFYEQYF. As DNA, the CDR3 is TGCGCCAGCAGCCAAGTAATAGGGACTAGCGGGACCTTTTACGAGCAGTACTTC.

This clone has a handful of counts. The V call is TRBV9, the J call TRBJ2-7; 10 bases fit TRBD2. This CDR3 has 15 amino acids. With V trimmed by 4 bases and J by 6 bases, 10 bases remained unmatched. The germline V gene has CDR1 SGDLS and CDR2 YYNGEE. This CDR3 reads CASSPLSGRASEQYF. In DNA, the CDR3 is TGTGCCAGCAGCCCCCTCAGCGGGAGGGCCAGCGAGCAGTACTTC.

The V and J genes are TRBV9 and TRBJ2-3, with 8 bases identical to TRBD1. The germline CDR1 and CDR2 sequences are SGDLS and YYNGEE. Trimming at V came to 4 bases and at J to 2 bases, leaving 6 bases not matched to a gene. The CDR3 loop spans 15 amino acids. The CDR3 spells CASSPRTGNTDTQYF. CDR3 nucleotide sequence: TGTGCCAGCAGCCCGAGGACAGGGAACACAGATACGCAGTATTTT.

This clone was seen a handful of times. The rearrangement joins TRBV9 to TRBJ2-1; no clear D. Trimming pared 2 bases from V and 0 bases from J, leaving 9 bases between. This CDR3 has 15 residues. From germline, CDR1 is SGDLS and CDR2 YYNGEE. In DNA, the CDR3 is TGTGCCAGCAGCGTGTACTGGAGCTCCTACAATGAGCAGTTCTTC. It yields the protein CASSVYWSSYNEQFF.

V gene TRBV18 combines with J gene TRBJ2-1; possibly TRBD1 for D (6 bases). Germline-derived CDR1 and CDR2 are KGHSH and LQKENI. CDR3 length: 15 amino acids. The V end lost 4 bases, the J end lost 11 bases, and 21 bases lay between the germline ends. The DNA of the CDR3 is TGTGCCAGCTCACTAACCACCAACGAACAGGGAAAGCAGTTCTTC. It codes for CASSLTTNEQGKQFF.

The chain couples TRBV4-2 to TRBJ1-1, with D uncertain. The CDR3 spans 16 residues. Germline-derived CDR1 and CDR2 are LGHNA and YNFKEQ. The V end lost 0 bases, the J end lost 4 bases, and 15 bases lay between the germline ends. CDR3 coding DNA: TGTGCCAGCAGCCAAGATATGTGGAGGGAGGGCACTGAAGCTTTCTTT. This translates into CASSQDMWREGTEAFF.

V usage is TRBV5-1 and J usage is TRBJ2-5; 8 bases are shared with TRBD2. J lost 3 bases, V lost 4 bases, and 8 bases had no gene match. Germline assignment: CDR1 SGHRS and CDR2 YFSETQ. The CDR3 is 15 residues long. The CDR3 DNA sequence: TGCGCCAGCAGCAAAAGGACTAGCCCTGAAGAGACCCAGTACTTC. Its protein is CASSKRTSPEETQYF.

The V and J genes are TRBV2 and TRBJ1-2, with D hard to call. The CDR3 has 13 amino acids. From germline, CDR1 is SNHLY and CDR2 FYNNEI. Trimming shortened V by 10 bases and J by 2 bases, and 14 bases separated the two germline ends. The CDR3 bases are TGTGCCACGACCTCGACGGAGAACTATGGCTACACCTTC. It translates to CATTSTENYGYTF.

In DNA, the CDR3 is TGTGCCAGCAGCCAACAGTCAACTAATGAAAAACTGTTTTTT. It yields the protein CASSQQSTNEKLFF. This chain links TRBV7-9 with TRBJ1-4; D is ambiguous. Germline CDR1 reads SEHNR; CDR2 reads FQNEAQ (reference sequence). The CDR3 length is 14 residues. Trimming shortened V by 5 bases and J by 0 bases, and 7 bases separated the two germline ends.

The CDR3 DNA is TGTGCCAGCAGCATACAGGGCTACCAAGAGACCCAGTACTTC. Translated, it gives CASSIQGYQETQYF. This chain uses TRBV7-9 with TRBJ2-5; D might be TRBD1 (6 bases). The CDR3 length is 14 residues. Germline V gives CDR1 SEHNR, CDR2 FQNEAQ (reference sequence). Trimming pared 5 bases from V and 0 bases from J, leaving 10 bases between.

This chain connects TRBV4-3 to TRBJ1-2, with 8 bases that match TRBD1. This CDR3 region has 16 residues. Germline CDR1 and CDR2: LGHNA and YSLEER. V gave up 2 bases and J gave up 4 bases; unmatched junction bases: 9. This CDR3 reads CASSQPGQGALYGYTF. The CDR3 DNA reads TGCGCCAGCAGCCAACCGGGGCAGGGGGCCCTCTATGGCTACACCTTC.

There are a few counts of this clone. The V gene is TRBV9, the J gene TRBJ2-1, with TRBD2 matching 12 bases. Trimming took 4 bases from V and 5 from J; bases not matched to a gene: 4. From germline, CDR1 is SGDLS and CDR2 YYNGEE. The CDR3 has 15 amino acids. CDR3 bases: TGTGCCAGCAGCTCCAGACTAGCGGGAGACAATGAGCAGTTCTTC. Translation: CASSSRLAGDNEQFF.